This T cell receptor (beta chain) was obtained from a study of metastatic and nonmetastatic thyroid tumors. Study findings and constraints: According to reports, the diversity of TCR beta was significantly higher in malignant thyroid tumors than in benign nodules, and this held in both blood and tumor samples.

TCRdb redid the clone calls on the PCR reads using MiXCR. The sample consists of about 30,000 clones, approximately 4% of them appearing once. There are 15 residues in the CDR3. CDR1 and CDR2 (germline): SGHTS, YDEGEE. All patients reached thyroid surgery having received no treatment beforehand. This clone was detected only a few times. The antigen remains undetermined. One junction end disagrees with the germline gene, perhaps due to a read error. The TCR originated in a female donor with papillary thyroid cancer or a benign thyroid nodule (not recorded which). Some clones in this sample may be carry-over from other donors' samples. The sequencing sample was made of blood. This rearrangement joins TRBV5-8 to TRBJ2-4; D uncertain. CDR3 in DNA: TGTGCCATCAGCCCCCGAGTCGGGGCCAAAAACATTCAGTACTTC. This encodes CAISPRVGAKNIQYF.